Shown below are 17 T cell receptor beta chains from a single sample sequenced in a study of T cells after yellow fever vaccination. TCRdb reprocessed the 5' RACE reads via MiXCR and lists one record per CDR3 protein. The data contain 450,000 to 550,000 distinct CDR3 sequences, 21% of them singletons. Specimen: PBMCs, collected about 20 days after the first yellow fever vaccination. These receptors were obtained from a man aged 18 to 30 who received the YFV17D yellow fever vaccine.

This clonotype was counted many times. J is TRBJ2-1 and V is TRBV10-3; 10 nucleotides line up with TRBD2. V lost 4 bases and J lost 10; bases outside the gene matches: 10. The CDR3 is 15 amino acids. Germline V gene data show CDR1 as ENHRY and CDR2 as SYGVKD. This CDR3 is CAISAGTSEVTEQFF. CDR3 in DNA: TGTGCCATCAGTGCGGGGACTAGCGAGGTCACGGAGCAGTTCTTC.

This clonotype was seen only a few times. V and J are TRBV3-1 and TRBJ2-7, with D hard to call. The CDR3 sequence is 12 residues long. V lost 0 bases and J lost 4, with 4 bases in between. Germline V CDR1 and CDR2: LGHDT, YNNKEL (reference sequence). This chain's CDR3 is CASSQERYEQYF. The CDR3 coding sequence is TGTGCCAGCAGCCAAGAGAGGTACGAGCAGTACTTC.

This clonotype has a single count. The chain uses TRBV6-6 and TRBJ1-1, with TRBD1 as a possible D gene (5 bases). Germline loops: CDR1 MNHNY, CDR2 SVGAGI (reference sequence). Trimming removed 4 bases from V and 6 bases from J, with 9 bases in between. The CDR3 has 12 amino acids. This CDR3 reads CASSSVGAEAFF. For the CDR3, the DNA is TGTGCCAGCAGTTCAGTAGGGGCTGAAGCTTTCTTT.

This clonotype was observed at least ten times. The V and J genes are TRBV29-1 and TRBJ2-1; weak D call: TRBD1 (5 bases). Germline loops: CDR1 SQVTM, CDR2 ANQGSEA. The CDR3 is 15 amino acids. V lost 6 bases, J lost 0 bases, and 15 bases lay in between. The CDR3, as DNA: TGCAGCGTGGGGAAGGGGCAGAGCTCCTACAATGAGCAGTTCTTC. It specifies CSVGKGQSSYNEQFF.

The chain employs TRBV2 and TRBJ2-1; TRBD1 matches 8 bases. The CDR3 runs 16 residues. V shed 5 bases and J 8 bases; nucleotides not matched to a gene: 14. The germline V gene encodes CDR1 SNHLY and CDR2 FYNNEI. The CDR3 DNA is TGTGCCAGCAGTCCCCTCACCCAGGGGGCGGGCTATGAGCAGTTCTTC. Protein product: CASSPLTQGAGYEQFF.

In the case of this clonotype: At one end the junction does not follow the germline gene, possibly because of a read error. J is TRBJ2-5 and V is TRBV7-9; the match to TRBD1 covers 7 bases. CDR3 length equals 16 residues. The V gene's germline CDR1 is SEHNR and CDR2 FQNEAQ (reference sequence). The DNA of the CDR3 is TGTGCCAGTAGCTTACAAACTCGACAGGGCCGAGAGACCCAGTACTTC. Its translation: CASSLQTRQGRETQYF. The variable domain in full, completed from reference TRBV7-9 and TRBJ2-5, reads DTGVSQNPRHKITKRGQNVTFRCDPISEHNRLYWYRQTLGQGPEFLTYFQNEAQLEKSRLLSDRFSAERPKGSFSTLEIQRTEQGDSAMYLCASSLQTRQGRETQYFGPGTRLLVL.

This clonotype showed up just a few times. The gene calls are TRBV23-1 and TRBJ1-6; D remains unclear. TRBV23-1 is marked as an open reading frame, function uncertain. V lost 8 bases, J lost 11 bases, and 7 bases lay in between. The CDR3 totals 10 residues. The CDR3, as DNA: TGCGCCAGCCATCTGACACCCCTCCACTTT. It is translated as CASHLTPLHF.

This clonotype showed up just a few times. V gene TRBV10-3 combines with J gene TRBJ2-5, with TRBD2 identical over 13 bases. The CDR3 loop spans 14 amino acids. Germline V gene data show CDR1 as ENHRY and CDR2 as SYGVKD. V lost 10 bases and J lost 2; bases outside the gene matches: 4. CDR3 amino acids: CATGLAGDQETQYF. Written as DNA, the CDR3 is TGTGCCACCGGACTAGCGGGGGATCAAGAGACCCAGTACTTC.

The CDR3 reads CASRPGQGNTGELFF. Here the CDR3 DNA reads TGTGCCAGCCGCCCGGGACAGGGAAACACCGGGGAGCTGTTTTTT. The J gene is TRBJ2-2, the V gene TRBV3-1, with 9 positions matching TRBD1. There are 15 residues in the CDR3. V shed 8 bases, J shed 2 bases, and the junction held 6 bases outside the gene matches. Germline V gene lookup returns CDR1 LGHDT and CDR2 YNNKEL (reference sequence).

This clonotype was picked up many times. CDR3 amino acids: CAIEQVGANVLTF. For the CDR3, the DNA is TGTGCCATCGAGCAGGTTGGGGCCAACGTCCTGACTTTC. The chain is built from TRBV10-3 and TRBJ2-6; no clear D gene. The CDR3 runs to 13 residues. The V end lost 8 bases, the J end lost 3 bases, and 8 bases lay between the germline ends. Germline values: CDR1 ENHRY, CDR2 SYGVKD.

The V and J genes are TRBV7-9 and TRBJ1-5; unclear D gene. Germline V gives CDR1 SEHNR, CDR2 FQNEAQ (reference sequence). Trimming shortened V by 4 bases and J by 4 bases, and 8 bases separated the two germline ends. The CDR3 consists of 13 residues. The CDR3 DNA sequence: TGTGCCAGCAGCTACCAGGAGAATCAGCCCCAGCATTTT. This codes for CASSYQENQPQHF.

The chain combines TRBV19 with TRBJ2-5; 8 bases align to TRBD1. Germline CDR1 reads LNHDA; CDR2 reads SQIVND (reference sequence). This CDR3 region has 14 residues. Trimming cost V 5 bases and J 4 bases; bases outside gene matches: 6. The CDR3 nucleotides are TGTGCCAGTAGTCGCTCAACAGGGGGAGAGACCCAGTACTTC. Translating it yields CASSRSTGGETQYF.

This rearrangement joins TRBV5-5 to TRBJ1-1; 9 bases are a match to TRBD1. CDR3 length: 13 residues. Germline CDR1 is SGHKS and CDR2 is YYEKEE (reference sequence). Trimming cost V 4 bases and J 6 bases; bases outside gene matches: 4. The CDR3 DNA sequence: TGTGCCAGCAGCCCTTGGACAGGGGCTGAAGCTTTCTTT. Translated, it gives CASSPWTGAEAFF.

This rearrangement joins TRBV20-1 to TRBJ1-5; D unresolved. CDR1 and CDR2 (germline): DFQATT, SNEGSKA (reference sequence). V lost 6 bases and J lost 9, with 18 bases in between. The CDR3 covers 13 residues. CDR3 loop: CSATYSWASPQHF. DNA for the CDR3: TGCAGTGCCACTTACTCATGGGCGTCGCCCCAGCATTTT.

CDR3 sequence reads: CASSLWGVQSTDTQYF. The CDR3 DNA is TGTGCCAGCAGTTTATGGGGGGTCCAGAGCACAGATACGCAGTATTTT. The rearrangement uses TRBV12-3 or TRBV12-4 and TRBJ2-3; maybe TRBD2 (6 bases). Trimming cost V 2 bases and J 0 bases, with 12 bases left between them. CDR3 size: 16 residues.

This clonotype was detected a few times. This chain joins TRBV11-1 and TRBJ2-3; 8 positions agree with TRBD1. Per the germline V gene, CDR1 is SGHAT and CDR2 is FQDESV (reference sequence). This CDR3 comprises 17 residues. The trim removed 4 bases at V and 5 bases at J, leaving 14 bases unmatched. CDR3 DNA: TGTGCCAGCAGCTACATCCCCTGGCAGGGGGCCAAAGATACGCAGTATTTT. This translates into CASSYIPWQGAKDTQYF. Based on the CDR3 plus reference TRBV11-1 and TRBJ2-3, the full variable domain is EAEVAQSPRYKITEKSQAVAFWCDPISGHATLYWYRQILGQGPELLVQFQDESVVDDSQLPKDRFSAERLKGVDSTLKIQPAELGDSAMYLCASSYIPWQGAKDTQYFGPGTRLTVL.

The rearrangement links TRBV2 to TRBJ2-1; 9 nucleotides agree with TRBD2. V was pared by 4 bases and J by 7 bases, with 5 bases of the junction left unmatched. This CDR3 comprises 14 residues. In germline, CDR1 is SNHLY, CDR2 FYNNEI. CDR3 residues: CASSAPSGANEQFF. CDR3 bases: TGTGCCAGCAGTGCCCCTAGCGGGGCTAATGAGCAGTTCTTC.